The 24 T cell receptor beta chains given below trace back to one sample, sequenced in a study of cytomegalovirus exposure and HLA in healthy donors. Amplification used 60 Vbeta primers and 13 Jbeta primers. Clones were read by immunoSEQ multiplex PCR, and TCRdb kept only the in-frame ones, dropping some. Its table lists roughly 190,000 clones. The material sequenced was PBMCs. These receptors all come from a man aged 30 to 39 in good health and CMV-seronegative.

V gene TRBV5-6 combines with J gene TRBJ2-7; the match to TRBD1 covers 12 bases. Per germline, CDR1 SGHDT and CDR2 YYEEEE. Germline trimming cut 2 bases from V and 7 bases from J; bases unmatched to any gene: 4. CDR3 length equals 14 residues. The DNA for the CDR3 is TGTGCCAGCAGCTTAGGGACAGGGGGCTTAGAGCAGTACTTC. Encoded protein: CASSLGTGGLEQYF.

CDR3 region: CASGTTSGSVDTQYF. CDR3 DNA: TGTGCCAGCGGTACGACTAGCGGGAGTGTGGATACGCAGTATTTT. This chain links TRBV6-5 with TRBJ2-3, with 12 bases fitting TRBD2. CDR3 length: 15 amino acids. Germline V CDR1 and CDR2: MNHEY, SVGAGI. The V and J ends lost 8 bases and 6 bases, in that order; junction bases with no gene match: 9.

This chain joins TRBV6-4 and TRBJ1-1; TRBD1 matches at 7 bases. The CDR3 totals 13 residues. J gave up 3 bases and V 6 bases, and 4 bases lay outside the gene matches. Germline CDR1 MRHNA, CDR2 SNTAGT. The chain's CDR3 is CASSFTGDTEAFF. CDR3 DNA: TGTGCCAGCAGCTTTACAGGGGACACTGAAGCTTTCTTT.

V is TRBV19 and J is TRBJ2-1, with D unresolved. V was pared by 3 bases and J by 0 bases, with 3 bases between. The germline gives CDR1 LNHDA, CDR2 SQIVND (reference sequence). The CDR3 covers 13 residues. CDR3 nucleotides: TGTGCCAGTAGTATCGGCTCCTACAATGAGCAGTTCTTC. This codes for CASSIGSYNEQFF.

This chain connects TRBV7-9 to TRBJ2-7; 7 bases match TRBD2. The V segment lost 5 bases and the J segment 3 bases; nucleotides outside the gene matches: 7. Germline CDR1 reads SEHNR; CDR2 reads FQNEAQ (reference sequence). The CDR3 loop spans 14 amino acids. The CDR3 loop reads CASSLGLDVYEQYF. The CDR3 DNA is TGTGCCAGCAGCCTCGGACTAGATGTCTACGAGCAGTACTTC.

This CDR3 reads CASSIGEGYTDTQYF. In DNA form, the CDR3 reads TGCGCCAGCAGCATTGGGGAGGGGTACACAGATACGCAGTATTTT. The chain is built from TRBV5-1 and TRBJ2-3; TRBD2 matches at 7 bases. The CDR3 runs 15 residues. V was clipped by 4 bases and J by 2 bases; unmatched bases: 7. In germline, CDR1 is SGHRS, CDR2 YFSETQ.

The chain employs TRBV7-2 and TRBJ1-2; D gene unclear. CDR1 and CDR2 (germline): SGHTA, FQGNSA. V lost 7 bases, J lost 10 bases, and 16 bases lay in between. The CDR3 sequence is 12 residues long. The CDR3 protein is CASTHRQSPYTF. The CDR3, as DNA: TGTGCCAGCACCCACCGACAATCCCCCTACACCTTC. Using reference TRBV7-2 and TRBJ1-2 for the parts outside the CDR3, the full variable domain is GAGVSQSPSNKVTEKGKDVELRCDPISGHTALYWYRQSLGQGLEFLIYFQGNSAPDKSGLPSDRFSAERTGGSVSTLTIQRTQQEDSAVYLCASTHRQSPYTFGSGTRLTVV.

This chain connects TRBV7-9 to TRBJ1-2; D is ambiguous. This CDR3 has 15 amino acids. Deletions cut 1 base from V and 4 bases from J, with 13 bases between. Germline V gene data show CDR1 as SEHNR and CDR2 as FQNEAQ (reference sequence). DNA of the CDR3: TGTGCCAGCAGCTTAGAAGCGGTCATGGCCTATGGCTACACCTTC. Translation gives CASSLEAVMAYGYTF.

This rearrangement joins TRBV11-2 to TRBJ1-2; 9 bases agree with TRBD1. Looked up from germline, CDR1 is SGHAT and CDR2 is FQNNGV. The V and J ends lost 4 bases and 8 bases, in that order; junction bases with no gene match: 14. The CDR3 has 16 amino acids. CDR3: CASSSVRTGDSSGYTF. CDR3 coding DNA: TGTGCCAGCAGCTCAGTGCGGACAGGGGACTCGTCCGGCTACACCTTC.

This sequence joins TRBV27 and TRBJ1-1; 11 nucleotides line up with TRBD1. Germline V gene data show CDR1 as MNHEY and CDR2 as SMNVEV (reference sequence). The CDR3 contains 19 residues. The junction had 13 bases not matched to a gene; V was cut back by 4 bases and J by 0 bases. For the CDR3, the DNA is TGTGCCAGCAGTTGGCGTCGCGGACAGGGGGCTGGGGTGAACACTGAAGCTTTCTTT. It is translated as CASSWRRGQGAGVNTEAFF.

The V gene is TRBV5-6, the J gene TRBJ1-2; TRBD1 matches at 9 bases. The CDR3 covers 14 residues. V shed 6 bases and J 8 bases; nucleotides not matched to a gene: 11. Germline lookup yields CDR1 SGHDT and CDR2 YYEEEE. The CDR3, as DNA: TGTGCCAGCATCGACAGGGGGATTGGATCCGGCTACACCTTC. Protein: CASIDRGIGSGYTF.

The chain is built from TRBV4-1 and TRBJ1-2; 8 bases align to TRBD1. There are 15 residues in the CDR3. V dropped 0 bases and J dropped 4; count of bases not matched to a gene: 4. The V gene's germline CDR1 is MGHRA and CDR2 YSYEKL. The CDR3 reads CASSQDPDRAYGYTF. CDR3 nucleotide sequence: TGCGCCAGCAGCCAAGACCCGGACAGGGCCTATGGCTACACCTTC.

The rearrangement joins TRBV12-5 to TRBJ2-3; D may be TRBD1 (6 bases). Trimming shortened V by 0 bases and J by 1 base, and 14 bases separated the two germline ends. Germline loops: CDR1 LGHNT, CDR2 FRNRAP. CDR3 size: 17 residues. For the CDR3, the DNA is TGTGCTAGTGGTTTGGTAATCGGGACAAACCGCACAGATACGCAGTATTTT. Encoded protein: CASGLVIGTNRTDTQYF.

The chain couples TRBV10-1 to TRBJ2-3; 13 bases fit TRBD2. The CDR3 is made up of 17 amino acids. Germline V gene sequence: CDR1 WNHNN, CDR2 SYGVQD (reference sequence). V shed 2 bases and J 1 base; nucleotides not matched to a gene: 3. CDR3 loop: CASSEPGLAGGTDTQYF. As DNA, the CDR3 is TGCGCCAGCAGTGAGCCCGGACTAGCGGGGGGCACAGATACGCAGTATTTT.

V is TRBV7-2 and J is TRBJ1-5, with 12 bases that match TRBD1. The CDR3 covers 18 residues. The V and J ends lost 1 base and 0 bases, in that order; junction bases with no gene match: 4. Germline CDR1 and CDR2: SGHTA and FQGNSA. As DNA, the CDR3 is TGTGCCAGCAGCTTAGTGGGGACAGGGGGCTATAGCAATCAGCCCCAGCATTTT. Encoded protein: CASSLVGTGGYSNQPQHF.

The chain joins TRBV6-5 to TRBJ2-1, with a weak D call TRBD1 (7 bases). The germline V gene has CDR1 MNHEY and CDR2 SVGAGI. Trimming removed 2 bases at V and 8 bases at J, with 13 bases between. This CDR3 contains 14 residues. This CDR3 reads CASSYRRGRDEQFF. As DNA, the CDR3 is TGTGCCAGCAGTTACCGGAGGGGGCGGGATGAGCAGTTCTTC.

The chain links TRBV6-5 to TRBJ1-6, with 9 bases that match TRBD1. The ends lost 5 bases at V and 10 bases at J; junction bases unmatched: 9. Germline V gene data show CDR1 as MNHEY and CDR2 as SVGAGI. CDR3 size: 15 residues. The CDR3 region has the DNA TGTGCCAGCAGTCGGTCCGGGACAGGGTTCTCACCCCTCCACTTT. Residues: CASSRSGTGFSPLHF.

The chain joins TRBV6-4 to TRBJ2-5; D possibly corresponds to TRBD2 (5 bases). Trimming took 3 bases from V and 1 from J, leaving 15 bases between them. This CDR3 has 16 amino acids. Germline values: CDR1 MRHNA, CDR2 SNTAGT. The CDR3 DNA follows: TGTGCCAGCAGTGATTCAGACGGGAAGGGCCAAGAGACCCAGTACTTC. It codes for CASSDSDGKGQETQYF.

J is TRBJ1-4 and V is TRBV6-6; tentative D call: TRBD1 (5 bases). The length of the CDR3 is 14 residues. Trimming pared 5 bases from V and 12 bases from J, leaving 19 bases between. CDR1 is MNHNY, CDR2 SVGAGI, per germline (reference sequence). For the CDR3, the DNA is TGTGCCAGCAGTACCTCGGACGGCCTAGGGGAACTGTTTTTT. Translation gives CASSTSDGLGELFF.

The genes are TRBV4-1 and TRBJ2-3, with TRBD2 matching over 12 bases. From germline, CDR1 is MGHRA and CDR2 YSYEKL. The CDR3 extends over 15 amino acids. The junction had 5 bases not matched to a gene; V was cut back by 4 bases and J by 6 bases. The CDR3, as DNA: TGCGCCAGCAGCCTCGGACTAGCGGGGTGGGATACGCAGTATTTT. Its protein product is CASSLGLAGWDTQYF.

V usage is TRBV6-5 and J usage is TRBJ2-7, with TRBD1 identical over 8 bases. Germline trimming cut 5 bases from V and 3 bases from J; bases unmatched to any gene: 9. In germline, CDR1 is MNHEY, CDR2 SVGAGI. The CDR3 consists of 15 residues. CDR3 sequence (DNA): TGTGCCAGCAGTACCTTGGGACAGGTGGACTACGAGCAGTACTTC. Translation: CASSTLGQVDYEQYF.

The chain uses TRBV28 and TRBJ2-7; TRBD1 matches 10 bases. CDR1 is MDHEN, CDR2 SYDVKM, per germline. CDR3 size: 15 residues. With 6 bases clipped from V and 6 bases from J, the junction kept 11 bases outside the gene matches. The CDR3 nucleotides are TGTGCCAGCAGATCCGGACAGGGGGGTTTCTCCGAGCAGTACTTC. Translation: CASRSGQGGFSEQYF.

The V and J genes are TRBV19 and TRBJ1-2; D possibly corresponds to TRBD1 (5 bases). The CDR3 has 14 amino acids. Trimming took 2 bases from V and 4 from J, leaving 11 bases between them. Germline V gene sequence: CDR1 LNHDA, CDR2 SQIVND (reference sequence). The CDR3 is CASSIPHRLYGYTF. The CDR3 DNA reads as TGTGCCAGTAGTATACCCCACAGGCTCTATGGCTACACCTTC.

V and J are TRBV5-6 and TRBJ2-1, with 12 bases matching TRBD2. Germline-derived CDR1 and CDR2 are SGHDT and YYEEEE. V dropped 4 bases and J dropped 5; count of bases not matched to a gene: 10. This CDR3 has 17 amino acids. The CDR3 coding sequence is TGTGCCAGCAGCCCGACTAGCGGGGGTAGGTTCCACAATGAGCAGTTCTTC. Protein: CASSPTSGGRFHNEQFF.